This entry lists 5 T cell receptor beta chains sequenced from one sample in a study of blood T cell repertoires in COVID-19. The table came from immunoSEQ multiplex PCR; TCRdb's copy has only in-frame clones and leaves some out. The repertoire holds fewer than 350,000 clones, with 70% to 90% as singletons. Sequenced input: peripheral blood. These receptors came from a woman aged 25 to 39 who had recovered from COVID-19.

The chain uses TRBV4-3 and TRBJ2-2, with 11 nucleotides matching TRBD2. Germline assignment: CDR1 LGHNA and CDR2 YSLEER. The CDR3 runs 16 residues. V dropped 2 bases and J dropped 7; count of bases not matched to a gene: 6. CDR3 loop: CASSQSSGRGSGELFF. The CDR3 nucleotides are TGCGCCAGCAGCCAAAGTAGCGGGAGGGGGAGCGGGGAGCTGTTTTTT.

The chain is built from TRBV30 and TRBJ2-7; 7 positions match TRBD1. The germline V gene has CDR1 GTSNPN and CDR2 SVGIG (reference sequence). The CDR3 is made up of 13 amino acids. The J segment lost 2 bases and the V segment lost 3 bases, leaving 4 bases of the junction unmatched. CDR3 DNA: TGTGCCTGGAGGAGGGACAGTACCTACGAGCAGTACTTC. Translated: CAWRRDSTYEQYF.

V is TRBV5-1 and J is TRBJ1-2, with TRBD1 matching 8 bases. The CDR3 spans 14 residues. The V segment lost 5 bases and the J segment 4 bases; nucleotides outside the gene matches: 7. CDR1 is SGHRS, CDR2 YFSETQ, per germline. CDR3 residues: CASRPGGSGYGYTF. In DNA, the CDR3 is TGCGCCAGCAGACCAGGGGGCTCTGGCTATGGCTACACCTTC.

The chain employs TRBV10-3 and TRBJ2-7; tentatively, D is TRBD1 (5 bases). The germline gives CDR1 ENHRY, CDR2 SYGVKD. This CDR3 spans 15 amino acids. V lost 2 bases and J 0 bases, leaving 11 bases between the germline ends. CDR3 loop: CAISEGQGISYEQYF. DNA for the CDR3: TGTGCCATCAGTGAGGGACAAGGGATCTCCTACGAGCAGTACTTC.

J is TRBJ1-2 and V is TRBV7-8; D unclear. CDR3 size: 16 residues. From germline, CDR1 is SGHVS and CDR2 FQNEAQ. V was shortened by 5 bases and J by 6 bases, with 22 bases between the two germline ends. CDR3 DNA sequence: TGTGCCAGCAGCCCGATGCGGGGAGGGAGTAAGGATGGCTACACCTTC. This translates into CASSPMRGGSKDGYTF.